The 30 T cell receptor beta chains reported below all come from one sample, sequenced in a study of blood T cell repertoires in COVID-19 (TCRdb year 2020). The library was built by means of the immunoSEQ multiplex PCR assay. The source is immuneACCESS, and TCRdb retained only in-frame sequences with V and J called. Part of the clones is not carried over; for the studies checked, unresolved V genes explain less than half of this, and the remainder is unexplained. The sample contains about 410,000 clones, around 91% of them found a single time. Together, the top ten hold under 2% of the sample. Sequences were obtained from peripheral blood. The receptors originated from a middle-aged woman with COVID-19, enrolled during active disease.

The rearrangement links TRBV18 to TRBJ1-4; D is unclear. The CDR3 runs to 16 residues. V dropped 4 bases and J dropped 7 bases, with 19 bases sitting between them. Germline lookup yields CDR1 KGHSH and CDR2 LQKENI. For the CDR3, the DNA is TGTGCCAGCTCACGTGACCGGGATCTATCACTTGAAAAACTGTTTTTT. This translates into CASSRDRDLSLEKLFF.

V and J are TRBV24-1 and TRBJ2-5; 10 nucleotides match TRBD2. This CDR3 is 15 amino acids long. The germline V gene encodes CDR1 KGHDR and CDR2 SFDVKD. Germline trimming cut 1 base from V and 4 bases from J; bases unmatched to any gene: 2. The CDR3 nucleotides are TGTGCCACCAGTGATTTCGCTAGCGGGAGAGAGACCCAGTACTTC. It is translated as CATSDFASGRETQYF.

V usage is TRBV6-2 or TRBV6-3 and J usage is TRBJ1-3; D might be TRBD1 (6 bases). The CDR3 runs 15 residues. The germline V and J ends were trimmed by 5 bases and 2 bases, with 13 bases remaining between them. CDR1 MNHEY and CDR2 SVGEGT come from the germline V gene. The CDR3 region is CASSLTQGTGNTIYF. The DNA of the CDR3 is TGTGCCAGCAGTCTTACCCAGGGGACTGGAAACACCATATATTTT.

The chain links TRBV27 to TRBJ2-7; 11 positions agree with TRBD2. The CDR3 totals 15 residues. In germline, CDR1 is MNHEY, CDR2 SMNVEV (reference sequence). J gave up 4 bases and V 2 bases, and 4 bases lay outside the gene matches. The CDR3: CASSLILAGGYEQYF. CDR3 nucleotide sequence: TGTGCCAGCAGTTTAATCCTAGCGGGAGGTTACGAGCAGTACTTC.

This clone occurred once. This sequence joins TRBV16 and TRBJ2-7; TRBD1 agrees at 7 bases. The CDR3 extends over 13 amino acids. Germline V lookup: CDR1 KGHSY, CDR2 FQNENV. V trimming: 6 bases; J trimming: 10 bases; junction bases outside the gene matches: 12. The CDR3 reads CASSRDSLRAQYF. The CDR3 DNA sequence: TGTGCCAGCAGTCGGGACAGCTTAAGGGCCCAGTACTTC.

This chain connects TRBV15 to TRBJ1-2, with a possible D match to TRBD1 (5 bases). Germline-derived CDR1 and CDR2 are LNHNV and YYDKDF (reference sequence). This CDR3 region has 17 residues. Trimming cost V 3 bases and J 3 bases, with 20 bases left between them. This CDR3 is CATSRRGLGDWDYGYTF. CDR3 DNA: TGTGCCACCAGCAGGAGGGGTCTGGGGGACTGGGACTATGGCTACACCTTC.

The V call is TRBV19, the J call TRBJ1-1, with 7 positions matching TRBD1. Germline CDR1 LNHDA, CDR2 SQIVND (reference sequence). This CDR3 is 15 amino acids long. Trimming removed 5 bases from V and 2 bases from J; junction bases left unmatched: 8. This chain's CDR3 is CASSVQGRYNTEAFF. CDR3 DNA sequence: TGTGCCAGTAGTGTACAGGGGCGATACAACACTGAAGCTTTCTTT.

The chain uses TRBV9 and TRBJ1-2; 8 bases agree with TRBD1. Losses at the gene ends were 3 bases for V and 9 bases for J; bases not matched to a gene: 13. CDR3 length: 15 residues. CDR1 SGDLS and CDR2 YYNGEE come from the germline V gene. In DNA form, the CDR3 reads TGTGCCAGCAGCGGGGGGAGGACAGGGAATTTTCGCTACACCTTC. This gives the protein CASSGGRTGNFRYTF.

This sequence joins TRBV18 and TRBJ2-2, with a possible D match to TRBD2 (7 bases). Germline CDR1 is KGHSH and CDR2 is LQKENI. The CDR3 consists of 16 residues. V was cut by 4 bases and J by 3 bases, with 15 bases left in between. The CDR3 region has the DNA TGTGCCAGCTCACTTCGGGGGGCCATACACACCGGGGAGCTGTTTTTT. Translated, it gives CASSLRGAIHTGELFF.

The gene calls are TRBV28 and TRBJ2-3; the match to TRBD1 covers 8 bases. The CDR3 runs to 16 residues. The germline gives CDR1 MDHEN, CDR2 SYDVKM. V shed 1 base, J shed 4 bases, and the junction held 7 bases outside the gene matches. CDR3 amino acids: CASSLFSRGLPDTQYF. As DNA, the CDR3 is TGTGCCAGCAGTTTATTTAGCAGGGGGCTACCAGATACGCAGTATTTT.

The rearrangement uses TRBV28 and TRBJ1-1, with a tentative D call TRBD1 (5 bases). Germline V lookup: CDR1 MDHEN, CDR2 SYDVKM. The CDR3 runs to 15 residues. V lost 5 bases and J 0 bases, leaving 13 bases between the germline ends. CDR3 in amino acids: CASSLATVLNTEAFF. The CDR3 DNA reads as TGTGCCAGCAGTCTGGCGACAGTCTTGAACACTGAAGCTTTCTTT. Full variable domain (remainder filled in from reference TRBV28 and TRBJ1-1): DVKVTQSSRYLVKRTGEKVFLECVQDMDHENMFWYRQDPGLGLRLIYFSYDVKMKEKGDIPEGYSVSREKKERFSLILESASTNQTSMYLCASSLATVLNTEAFFGQGTRLTVV.

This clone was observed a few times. Written as DNA, the CDR3 is TGTGCCAGCAGCCCAGGGGGCAATACTAATGAAAAACTGTTTTTT. Its translation is CASSPGGNTNEKLFF. The genes are TRBV2 and TRBJ1-4, with 8 bases lining up with TRBD1. The germline V gene encodes CDR1 SNHLY and CDR2 FYNNEI. The V and J ends lost 6 bases and 2 bases, in that order; junction bases with no gene match: 5. CDR3 size: 15 residues.

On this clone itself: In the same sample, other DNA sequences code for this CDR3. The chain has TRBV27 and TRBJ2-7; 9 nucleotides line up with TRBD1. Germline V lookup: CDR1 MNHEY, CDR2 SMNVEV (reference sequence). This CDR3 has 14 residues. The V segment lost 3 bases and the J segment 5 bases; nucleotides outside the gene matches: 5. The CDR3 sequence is CASSLGQGIHEQYF. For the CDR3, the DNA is TGTGCCAGCAGTTTGGGACAGGGAATACACGAGCAGTACTTC.

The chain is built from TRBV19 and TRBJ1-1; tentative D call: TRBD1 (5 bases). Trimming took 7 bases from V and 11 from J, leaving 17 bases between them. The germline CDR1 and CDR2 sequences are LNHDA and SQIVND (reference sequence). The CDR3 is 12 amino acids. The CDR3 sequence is CASKDGALEAFF. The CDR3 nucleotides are TGTGCCAGTAAAGATGGGGCCTTGGAGGCTTTCTTT.

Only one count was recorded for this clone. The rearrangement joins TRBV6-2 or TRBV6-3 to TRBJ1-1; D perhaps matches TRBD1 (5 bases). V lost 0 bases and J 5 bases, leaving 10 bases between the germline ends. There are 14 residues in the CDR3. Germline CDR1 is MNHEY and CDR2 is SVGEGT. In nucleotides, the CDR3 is TGTGCCAGCAGTTACTCGACAGCCGGGACTGAAGCTTTCTTT. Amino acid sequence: CASSYSTAGTEAFF.

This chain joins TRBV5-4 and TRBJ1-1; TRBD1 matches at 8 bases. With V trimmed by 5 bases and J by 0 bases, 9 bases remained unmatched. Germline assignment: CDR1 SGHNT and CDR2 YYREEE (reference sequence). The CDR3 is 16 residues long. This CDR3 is CASSSGQGGVNTEAFF. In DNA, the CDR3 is TGTGCCAGCAGTTCAGGACAGGGAGGTGTGAACACTGAAGCTTTCTTT.

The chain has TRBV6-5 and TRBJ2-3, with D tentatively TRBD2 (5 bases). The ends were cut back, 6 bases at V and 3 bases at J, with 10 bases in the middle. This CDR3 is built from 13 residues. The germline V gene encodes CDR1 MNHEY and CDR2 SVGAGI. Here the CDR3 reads CASRRVSTDTQYF. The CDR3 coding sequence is TGTGCCAGCAGGAGGGTTTCAACAGATACGCAGTATTTT.

This CDR3 is CAWVTGGTEAFF. Written as DNA, the CDR3 is TGTGCCTGGGTTACAGGGGGCACTGAAGCTTTCTTT. The chain recombines TRBV30 with TRBJ1-1; 8 bases line up with TRBD1. This CDR3 region has 12 residues. Germline CDR1 and CDR2: GTSNPN and SVGIG (reference sequence). J lost 4 bases, V lost 5 bases, and 3 bases had no gene match. Together with reference TRBV30 and TRBJ1-1, the CDR3 gives the full variable domain: SQTIHQWPATLVQPVGSPLSLECTVEGTSNPNLYWYRQAAGRGLQLLFYSVGIGQISSEVPQNLSASRPQDRQFILSSKKLLLSDSGFYLCAWVTGGTEAFFGQGTRLTVV.

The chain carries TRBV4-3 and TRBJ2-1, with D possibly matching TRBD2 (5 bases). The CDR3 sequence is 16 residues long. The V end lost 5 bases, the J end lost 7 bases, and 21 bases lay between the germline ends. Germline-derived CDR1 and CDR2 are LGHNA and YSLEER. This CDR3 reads CASSSTPGRNPNEQFF. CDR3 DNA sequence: TGCGCCAGCAGCTCGACGCCGGGAAGAAACCCGAATGAGCAGTTCTTC.

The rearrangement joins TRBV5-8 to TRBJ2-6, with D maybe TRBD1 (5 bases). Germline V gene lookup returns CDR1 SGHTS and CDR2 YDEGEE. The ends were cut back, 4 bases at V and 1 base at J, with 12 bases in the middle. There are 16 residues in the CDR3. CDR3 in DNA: TGTGCCAGCAGCCTGGACATACCATCTGGGGCCAACGTCCTGACTTTC. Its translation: CASSLDIPSGANVLTF.

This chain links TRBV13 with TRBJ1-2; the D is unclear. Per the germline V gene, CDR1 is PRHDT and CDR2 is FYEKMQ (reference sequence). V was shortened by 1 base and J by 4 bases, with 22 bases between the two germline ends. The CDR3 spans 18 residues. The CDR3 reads CASSLVSLAGRIAYGYTF. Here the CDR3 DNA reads TGTGCCAGCAGCTTAGTAAGTCTGGCGGGTCGTATTGCCTATGGCTACACCTTC.

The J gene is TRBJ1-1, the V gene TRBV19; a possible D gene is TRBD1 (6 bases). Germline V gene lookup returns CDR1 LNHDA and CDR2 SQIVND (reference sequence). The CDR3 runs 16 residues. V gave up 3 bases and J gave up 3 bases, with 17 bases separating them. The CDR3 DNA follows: TGTGCCAGTAGTATCCGAGGACAGCAAAGGTACACTGAAGCTTTCTTT. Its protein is CASSIRGQQRYTEAFF. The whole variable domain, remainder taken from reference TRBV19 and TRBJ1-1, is DGGITQSPKYLFRKEGQNVTLSCEQNLNHDAMYWYRQDPGQGLRLIYYSQIVNDFQKGDIAEGYSVSREKKESFPLTVTSAQKNPTAFYLCASSIRGQQRYTEAFFGQGTRLTVV.

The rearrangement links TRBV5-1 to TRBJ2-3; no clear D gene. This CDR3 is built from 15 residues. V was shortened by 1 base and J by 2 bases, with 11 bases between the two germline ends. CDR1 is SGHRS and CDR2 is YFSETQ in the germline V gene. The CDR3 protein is CASSLQKSHTDTQYF. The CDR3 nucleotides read TGCGCCAGCAGCTTGCAGAAGTCCCACACAGATACGCAGTATTTT. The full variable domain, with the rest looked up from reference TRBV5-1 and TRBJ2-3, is KAGVTQTPRYLIKTRGQQVTLSCSPISGHRSVSWYQQTPGQGLQFLFEYFSETQRNKGNFPGRFSGRQFSNSRSEMNVSTLELGDSALYLCASSLQKSHTDTQYFGPGTRLTVL.

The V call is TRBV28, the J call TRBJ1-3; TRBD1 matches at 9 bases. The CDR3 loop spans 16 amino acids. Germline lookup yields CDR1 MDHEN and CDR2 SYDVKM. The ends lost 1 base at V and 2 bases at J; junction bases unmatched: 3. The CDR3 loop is CASSLYRGRTGNTIYF. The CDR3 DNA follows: TGTGCCAGCAGTTTATACAGGGGGCGAACTGGAAACACCATATATTTT.

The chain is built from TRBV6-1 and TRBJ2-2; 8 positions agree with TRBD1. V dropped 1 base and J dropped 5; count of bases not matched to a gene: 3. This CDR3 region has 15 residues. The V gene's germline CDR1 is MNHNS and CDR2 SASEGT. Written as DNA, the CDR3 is TGTGCCAGCAGTGAAGTGCAGGGGGCGACCGGGGAGCTGTTTTTT. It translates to CASSEVQGATGELFF.

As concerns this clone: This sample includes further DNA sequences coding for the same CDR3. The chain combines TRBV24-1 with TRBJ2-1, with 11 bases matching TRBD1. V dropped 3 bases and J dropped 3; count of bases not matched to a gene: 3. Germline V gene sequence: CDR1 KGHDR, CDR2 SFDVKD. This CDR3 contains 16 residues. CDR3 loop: CATSDPGTGGYNEQFF. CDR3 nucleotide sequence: TGTGCCACCAGTGATCCCGGGACAGGGGGCTACAATGAGCAGTTCTTC.

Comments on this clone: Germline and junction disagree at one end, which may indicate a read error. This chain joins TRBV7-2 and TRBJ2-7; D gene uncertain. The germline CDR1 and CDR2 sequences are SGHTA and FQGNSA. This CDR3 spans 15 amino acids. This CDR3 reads CASSFSEISSYVQYF. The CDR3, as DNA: TGTGCCAGCAGCTTTTCGGAAATTAGCTCCTACGTGCAGTACTTC.

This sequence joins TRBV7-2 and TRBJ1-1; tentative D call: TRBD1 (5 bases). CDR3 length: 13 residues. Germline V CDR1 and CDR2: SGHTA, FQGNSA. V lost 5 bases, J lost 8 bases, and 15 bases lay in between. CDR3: CASSPYGQGEAFF. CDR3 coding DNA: TGTGCCAGCAGCCCCTATGGGCAGGGAGAAGCTTTCTTT.

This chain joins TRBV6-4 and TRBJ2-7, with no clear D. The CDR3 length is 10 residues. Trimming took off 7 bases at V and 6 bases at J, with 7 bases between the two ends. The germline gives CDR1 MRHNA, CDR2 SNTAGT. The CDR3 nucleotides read TGTGCCAGCAACTCCCTCGAGCAGTACTTC. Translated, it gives CASNSLEQYF.

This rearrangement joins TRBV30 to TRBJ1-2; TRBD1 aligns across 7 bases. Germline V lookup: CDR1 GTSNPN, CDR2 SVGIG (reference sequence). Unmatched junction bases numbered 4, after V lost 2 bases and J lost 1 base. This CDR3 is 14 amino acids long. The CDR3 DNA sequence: TGTGCCTGGAGTACGACAGGGTATAACTATGGCTACACCTTC. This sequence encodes CAWSTTGYNYGYTF.